The rows below give T cell receptor beta chains drawn from one sample of a study of cytomegalovirus exposure and HLA in healthy donors. Assay used: immunoSEQ multiplex PCR; TCRdb lists only in-frame clones, some missing. The data contain 110,000 or so clones, over 65% of them seen just once; the ten biggest clones take up nearly 2.5%. Sequencing input: PBMCs. These receptors were obtained from a young woman in good health and CMV-seronegative. Both conserved end residues are part of each CDR3. A D gene is named only where the DNA matches it firmly. For some rows the clone size is stated as once, few or many, or as a class when expanded; others skip it.

.	TRBV4-1	.	15	TRBJ1-2	CASNPPQGIRYGYTF	TGCGCCAGCAACCCACCGCAGGGGATCCGCTATGGCTACACCTTC
.	TRBV19	.	14	TRBJ2-5	CASSYGTPLREQYF	TGTGCCAGTAGTTACGGGACTCCTCTCCGGGAGCAGTACTTC
.	TRBV5-5	.	15	TRBJ1-1	CASSSDVDRDTEAFF	TGTGCCAGCAGCTCGGATGTAGACCGGGACACTGAAGCTTTCTTT
.	TRBV7-6	.	15	TRBJ1-5	CASSKGVGSNQPQHF	TGTGCCAGCAGCAAAGGGGTCGGGAGCAATCAGCCCCAGCATTTT
.	TRBV5-6	.	13	TRBJ1-1	CASSRGGGTEAFF	TGTGCCAGCAGCCGCGGGGGGGGCACTGAAGCTTTCTTT
TRBD2	TRBV27	.	16	TRBJ2-1	CASSLFRGSPYNEQFF	TGTGCCAGCAGTTTATTTCGCGGGAGCCCCTACAATGAGCAGTTCTTC
.	TRBV6-5	.	14	TRBJ1-5	CASSLTASNQPQHF	TGTGCCAGCAGTCTCACAGCAAGCAATCAGCCCCAGCATTTT
.	TRBV4-1	.	17	TRBJ2-6	CASSQDLTGSGANVLTF	TGCGCCAGCAGCCAAGATCTCACGGGCTCTGGGGCCAACGTCCTGACTTTC
.	TRBV7-2	few	16	TRBJ1-1	CASSSRMGRNSTEAFF	TGTGCCAGCAGCTCGAGAATGGGGAGGAATAGCACTGAAGCTTTCTTT
TRBD1	TRBV7-2	.	15	TRBJ2-5	CASSLVVDRAETQYF	TGTGCCAGCAGCTTAGTGGTGGACAGGGCAGAGACCCAGTACTTC
TRBD1	TRBV9	.	15	TRBJ1-2	CASSVQGAGNYGYTF	TGTGCCAGCAGCGTCCAGGGGGCTGGTAACTATGGCTACACCTTC
.	TRBV11-3	.	15	TRBJ2-1	CASSLDLTPVREQFF	TGTGCCAGCAGCTTAGACCTGACACCCGTAAGGGAGCAGTTCTTC
TRBD1	TRBV11-2	.	14	TRBJ2-1	CASTLDRGPNEQFF	TGTGCCAGCACCCTGGACAGGGGGCCGAATGAGCAGTTCTTC